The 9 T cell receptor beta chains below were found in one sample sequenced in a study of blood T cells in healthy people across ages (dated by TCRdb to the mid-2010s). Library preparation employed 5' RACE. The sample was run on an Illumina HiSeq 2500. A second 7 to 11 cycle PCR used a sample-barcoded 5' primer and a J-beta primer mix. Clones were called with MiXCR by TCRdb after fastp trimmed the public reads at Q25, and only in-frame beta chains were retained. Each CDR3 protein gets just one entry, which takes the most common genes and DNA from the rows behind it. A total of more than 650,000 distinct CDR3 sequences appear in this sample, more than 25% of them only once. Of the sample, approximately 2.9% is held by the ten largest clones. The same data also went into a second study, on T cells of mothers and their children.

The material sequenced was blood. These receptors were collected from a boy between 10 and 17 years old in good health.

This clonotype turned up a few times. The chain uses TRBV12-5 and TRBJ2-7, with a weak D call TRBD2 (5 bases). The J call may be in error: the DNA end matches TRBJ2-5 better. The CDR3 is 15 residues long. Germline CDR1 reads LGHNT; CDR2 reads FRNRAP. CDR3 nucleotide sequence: TGTGCTAGTGGTTTGGTAAGGACTGTTCAAGAGACCCAGTACTTC. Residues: CASGLVRTVQETQYF.

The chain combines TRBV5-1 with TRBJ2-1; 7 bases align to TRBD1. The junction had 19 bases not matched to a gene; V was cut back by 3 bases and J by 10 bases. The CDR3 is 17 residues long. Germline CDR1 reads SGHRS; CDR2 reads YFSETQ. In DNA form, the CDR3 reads TGCGCCAGCAGCTGGCGTCCCGGGACAGATAGCTTTCGGGAGCAGTTCTTC. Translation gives CASSWRPGTDSFREQFF.

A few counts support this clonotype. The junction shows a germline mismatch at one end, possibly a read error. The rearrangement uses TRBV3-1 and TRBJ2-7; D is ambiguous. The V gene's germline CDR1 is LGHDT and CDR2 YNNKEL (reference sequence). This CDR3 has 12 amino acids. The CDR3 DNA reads TGTGCCAGCGGCCAAGACCTATTTGAGCAGTACTTC. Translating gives CASGQDLFEQYF.

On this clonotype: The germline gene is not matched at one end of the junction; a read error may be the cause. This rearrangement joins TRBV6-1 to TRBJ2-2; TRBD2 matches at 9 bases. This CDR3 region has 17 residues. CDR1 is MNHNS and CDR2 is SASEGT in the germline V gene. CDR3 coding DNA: TGTGCCAGCAGTAAAGCGGGGGGCTTAAGGAACACCGGGGAGCTGTTTTTT. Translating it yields CASSKAGGLRNTGELFF.

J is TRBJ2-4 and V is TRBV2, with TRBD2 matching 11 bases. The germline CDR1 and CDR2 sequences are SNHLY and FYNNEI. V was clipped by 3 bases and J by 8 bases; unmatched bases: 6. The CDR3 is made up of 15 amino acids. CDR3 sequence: CASSDTLAGGYIQYF. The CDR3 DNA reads TGTGCCAGCAGTGATACCTTAGCGGGGGGGTACATTCAGTACTTC.

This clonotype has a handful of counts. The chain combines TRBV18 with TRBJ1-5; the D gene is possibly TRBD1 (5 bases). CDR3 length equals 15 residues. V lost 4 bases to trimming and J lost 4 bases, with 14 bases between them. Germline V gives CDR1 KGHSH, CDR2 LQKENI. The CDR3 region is CASSLGLGVNQPQHF. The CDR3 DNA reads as TGTGCCAGCTCACTGGGGCTAGGGGTAAATCAGCCCCAGCATTTT. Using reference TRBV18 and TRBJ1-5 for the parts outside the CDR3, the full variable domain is NAGVMQNPRHLVRRRGQEARLRCSPMKGHSHVYWYRQLPEEGLKFMVYLQKENIIDESGMPKERFSAEFPKEGPSILRIQQVVRGDSAAYFCASSLGLGVNQPQHFGDGTRLSIL.

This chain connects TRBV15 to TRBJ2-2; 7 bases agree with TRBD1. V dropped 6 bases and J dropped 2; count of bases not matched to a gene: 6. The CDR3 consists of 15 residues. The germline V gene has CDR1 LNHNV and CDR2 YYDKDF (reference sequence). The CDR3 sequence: CATRRQGENTGELFF. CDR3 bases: TGTGCCACCAGGCGACAGGGTGAAAACACCGGGGAGCTGTTTTTT.

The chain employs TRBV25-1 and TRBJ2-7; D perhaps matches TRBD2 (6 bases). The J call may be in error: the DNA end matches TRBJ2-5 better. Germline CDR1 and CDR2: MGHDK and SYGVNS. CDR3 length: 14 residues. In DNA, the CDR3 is TGTGCCAGCAGTGACCGCGGGGAACTAGAGACCCAGTACTTC. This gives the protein CASSDRGELETQYF.

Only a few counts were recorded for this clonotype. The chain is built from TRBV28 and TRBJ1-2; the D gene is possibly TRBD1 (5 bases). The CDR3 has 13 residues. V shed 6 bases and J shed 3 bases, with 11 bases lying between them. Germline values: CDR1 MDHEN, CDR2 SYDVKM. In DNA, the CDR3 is TGTGCCAGCAGGGTAGGGGCGGACTATGGCTACACCTTC. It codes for CASRVGADYGYTF.